This T cell receptor (beta chain) is drawn from a study of T cells in women clearing cervical HPV infection. A remark on this clone: The CDR3 is cut off 3 residues early in the read; its end comes from the germline J gene.

Clones were sequenced by immunoSEQ multiplex PCR, and TCRdb holds only the in-frame ones, with some missing. This repertoire includes 25,000 to 30,000 clones. CDR1 is KGHDR and CDR2 is SFDVKD in the germline V gene. The CDR3 contains 15 residues. The V gene end was trimmed by 2 bases and the J gene end by 7 bases; junction bases not matched to a gene: 7. This sequence originates from a woman between 18 and 70 years old with a cervical HPV16 infection that either progressed to CIN3+ or cleared (not recorded which). The gene calls are TRBV24-1 and TRBJ1-2, with TRBD1 matching 9 bases. Input material: blood buffy coat. The part of the CDR3 DNA that was read is TGTGCCACCAGTGATTCGGGGGACAGGGAACTTGGC. Translation: CATSDSGDRELG. The entire CDR3 protein is CATSDSGDRELGYTF.